This T cell receptor beta chain originates from a study of shared clonotypes between healthy human individuals (TCRdb year 2020). Regarding the study in general: The cohort comprised two women and a few men aged 18 to 49 years. Per donor, three plates each were used for CD4 naive and CD4 memory, two for CD8 naive, and one for CD8 memory. The study deeply sequenced blood TCR repertoires of about five healthy adults to estimate repertoire size and the extent of clonotype sharing between individuals. To increase sequencing depth and limit assay-specific biases, TCR repertoire library preparation and sequencing were carried out by different laboratories using diverse techniques. Per donor, leukapheresis produced somewhere between about 0.85 and 10 billion PBMCs. Paper-wide results and their limitations: The small number of donors limited the genetic and exposure-history diversity represented. Approximately 5% of naive CD4, 3% to 3.5% of naive CD8, around 2.3% of memory CD4, and about 0.4% of memory CD8 clonotypes were shared across four donors. Even with the large sequencing depth, rarefaction of the sorted-subset datasets indicated that sequencing was incomplete. Based on pairwise subsampling, the degree of clonotype sharing among donors was expected to be affected by sequencing depth. Naive subsets generally had larger estimated clonotype richness than memory subsets did. Higher generation probabilities were observed for clonotypes shared by all four sorted-subset donors than for non-shared clonotypes. Sampling was limited to blood, and TCR repertoires in tissue likely differ from TCR repertoires in blood.

Healthy HIV-negative adults with no recently reported acute infections or vaccinations were included as donors. Every donor was a Caucasian adult residing in Nashville, Tennessee, USA. CD4+ T cells were enriched by magnetic negative selection, after which naive cells were positively selected on CD45RA and the negative fraction was taken as the memory subset. Blood was obtained by leukapheresis, after which PBMCs were separated by Ficoll-Histopaque density gradient centrifugation and cryopreserved in liquid nitrogen vapor phase. Analytical flow cytometry was used to check the purity and quantity of each magnetically sorted T cell population. Genomic DNA was isolated from each sorted fraction and quantified by UV absorbance on a Nanodrop 2000c. Using the deep immunoSEQ assay, multiplex PCR amplified TCR CDR3 regions from genomic DNA. Extracted genomic DNA from each cell subset was distributed evenly across all wells of several immunoSEQ 96-well plates, and each plate was treated as a replicate. Each replicate PCR for sorted subsets received about 180 ng genomic DNA, equal to roughly 29,000 T cell genomes. Purified libraries were measured with a Qubit 3.0 fluorometer, size-checked on a Bioanalyzer 2100, and measured again with the KAPA Library Quantification kit. Every immunoSEQ 96-well plate was sequenced on a dedicated single-read 150-cycle Illumina NextSeq 550 flow cell. The original pipeline was this. Because the immunoSEQ output held only junctional sequences and lacked quality scores, the filtering could not match the filtering applied to full-length reads. To assign V/J genes and CDR3, sequences were annotated using PyIR, a Python wrapper for IgBLAST v1.9, with IMGT germline references. Reads were filtered out if the reads had weak V/J assignments (E-value above 1e-6), no CDR3, stop codons, out-of-frame junctions, or ambiguous translated residues. V3J clonotypes were defined as sequences sharing the same inferred V gene, J gene, and CDR3 amino acid sequence. Percentage overlap between repertoires was calculated by dividing the number of shared unique clonotypes by the size of the smaller repertoire. Three approaches were used to assess repertoire richness: RTK rarefaction, the Chao1 estimator, and Recon v2.1 estimates of unobserved clonotypes. Generation probabilities for all TCRbeta clonotypes obtained by the gDNA method from a few donors were computed using OLGA. This is the immuneACCESS table as TCRdb keeps it, with only in-frame sequences that have V and J called. A part of the clones is gone; compared with another copy, unresolved V genes explain less than half, and the rest is unexplained. V and J calls and clone size are copied from that table; D and trimming were computed from the DNA. Within this sample are roughly 2.5 million clones, with approximately 90% of them counted one time only. Roughly 0.14% of the sample is in the top ten clones.

V is reduced by 4 bases and J by 4 bases, leaving a spacing of 11 bases between them. For CDR1 and CDR2, the germline V gene lists SGHDT and YYEEEE. The CDR3 covers 14 residues, taking in both the cysteine and the phenylalanine. The read is trimmed to its CDR3 DNA, 42 bases read in frame from base 1. In regard to this clone: The antigen it binds to is not known. Base qualities are missing; no much larger clone stands one base away.

The source is a man between 18 and 35 years old in good health. Material: naive CD4+ T cells sorted from blood. The cell subset or site label for this specimen denotes: CD45RA+ positively selected. The V and J segments used are TRBV5-6 and TRBJ1-4, with an unclear D gene assignment. The base sequence is TGTGCCAGCAGCCCGGTTGGGTTTAATGAAAAACTGTTTTTT. This sequence encodes CASSPVGFNEKLFF. The CDR3 plus the reference TRBV5-6 and TRBJ1-4 genes for the other parts give the full variable domain: DAGVTQSPTHLIKTRGQQVTLRCSPKSGHDTVSWYQQALGQGPQFIFQYYEEEERQRGNFPDRFSGHQFPNYSSELNVNALLLGDSALYLCASSPVGFNEKLFFGSGTQLSVL.